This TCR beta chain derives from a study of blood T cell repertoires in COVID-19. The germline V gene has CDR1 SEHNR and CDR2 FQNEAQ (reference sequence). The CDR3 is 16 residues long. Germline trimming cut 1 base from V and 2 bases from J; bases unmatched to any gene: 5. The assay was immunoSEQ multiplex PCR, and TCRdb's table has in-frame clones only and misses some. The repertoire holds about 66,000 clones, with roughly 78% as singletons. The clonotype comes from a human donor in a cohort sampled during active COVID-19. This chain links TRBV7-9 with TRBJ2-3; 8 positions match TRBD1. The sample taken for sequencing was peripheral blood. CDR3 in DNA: TGTGCCAGCAGCTTAGAAGTGACAGGGGACACAGATACGCAGTATTTT. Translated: CASSLEVTGDTDTQYF.